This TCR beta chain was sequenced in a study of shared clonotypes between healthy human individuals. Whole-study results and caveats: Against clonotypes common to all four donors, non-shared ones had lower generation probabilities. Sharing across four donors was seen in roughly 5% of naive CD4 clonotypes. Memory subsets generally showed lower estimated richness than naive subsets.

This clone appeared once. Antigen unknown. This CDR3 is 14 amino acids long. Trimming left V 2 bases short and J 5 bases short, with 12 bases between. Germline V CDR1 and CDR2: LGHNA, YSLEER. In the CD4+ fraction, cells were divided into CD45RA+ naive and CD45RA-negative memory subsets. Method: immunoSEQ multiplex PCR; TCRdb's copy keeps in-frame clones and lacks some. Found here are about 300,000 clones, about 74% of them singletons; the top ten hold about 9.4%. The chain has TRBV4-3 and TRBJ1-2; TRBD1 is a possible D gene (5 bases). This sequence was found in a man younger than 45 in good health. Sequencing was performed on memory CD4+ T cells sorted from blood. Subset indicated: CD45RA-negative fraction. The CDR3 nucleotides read TGCGCCAGCAGCCAAACGGGACGGCTTTATGGCTACACCTTC. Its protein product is CASSQTGRLYGYTF.